This T cell receptor beta chain comes out of a study of blood T cell repertoires in COVID-19. Study overall: Samples taken during acute and convalescent COVID-19 were collected in the United States, Italy and Spain. Sources were T cells, B-cell-depleted T cells, or PBMCs; the material itself was cDNA or gDNA.

This clone was counted a few times. Authors' analysis steps: Reference gene primer amplification gave nucleated cell count estimates. Assay used: immunoSEQ multiplex PCR; TCRdb lists only in-frame clones, some missing. V, J and clone size were drawn from that table, and D and trimming were deduced from the DNA. This repertoire shows about 100,000 clones, roughly 87% found once; its top ten account for around 5%. Seattle's cohort entered during active infection and was followed longitudinally. The CDR3 contains 12 residues. Trimming took 4 bases from V and 3 from J, leaving 6 bases between them. Germline CDR1 reads LNHDA; CDR2 reads SQIVND (reference sequence).

The rearrangement joins TRBV19 to TRBJ1-2; D is unresolved. Input material: peripheral blood. This receptor was taken from a woman aged 50 to 65 with COVID-19, enrolled during active disease. DNA of the CDR3: TGTGCCAGTAGTAACTACGACTATGGCTACACCTTC. This translates into CASSNYDYGYTF.